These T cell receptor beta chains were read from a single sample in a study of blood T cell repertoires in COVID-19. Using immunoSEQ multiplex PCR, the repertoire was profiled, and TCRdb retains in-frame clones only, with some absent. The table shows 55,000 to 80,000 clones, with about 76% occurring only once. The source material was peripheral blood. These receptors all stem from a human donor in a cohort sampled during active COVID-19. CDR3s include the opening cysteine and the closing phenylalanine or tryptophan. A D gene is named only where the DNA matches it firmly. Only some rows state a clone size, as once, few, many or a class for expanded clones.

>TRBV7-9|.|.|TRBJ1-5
TGTGCCAGCAGCTCCGGCCCACAGTTCAATCAGCCCCAGCATTTT
CASSSGPQFNQPQHF
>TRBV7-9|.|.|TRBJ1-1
TGTGCCAGCAGCTTACAGGGAGGAGAGAACACTGAAGCTTTCTTT
CASSLQGGENTEAFF
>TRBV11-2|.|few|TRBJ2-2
TGTGCCAGCAGCTTAGTATCTCCCACCGGGGAGCTGTTTTTT
CASSLVSPTGELFF
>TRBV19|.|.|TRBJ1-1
TGTGCCAGTAGTGACGTAGGGGTGGGCGCTTTCTTT
CASSDVGVGAFF
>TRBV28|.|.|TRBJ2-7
TGTGCCAGCATCGGACAGACCTACGAGCAGTACTTC
CASIGQTYEQYF
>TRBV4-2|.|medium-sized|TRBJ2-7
TGTGCCAGCAGCCAACAGGGTAACTACGAGCAGTACTTC
CASSQQGNYEQYF
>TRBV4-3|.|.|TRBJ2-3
TGCGCCAGCAGCCAAGTTTCCACGGGAGATACGCAGTATTTT
CASSQVSTGDTQYF
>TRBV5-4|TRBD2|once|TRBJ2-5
TGTGCCAGCGCGACCCGGCCGACTAGCAGTCTACAAGAGACCCAGTACTTC
CASATRPTSSLQETQYF
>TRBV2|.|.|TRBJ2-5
TGTGCCAGCACTCGGTTGTCTTGGGAGACCCAGTACTTC
CASTRLSWETQYF
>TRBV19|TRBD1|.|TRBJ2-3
TGTGCCAGTAGTAGCCCCAAACCGGGACAGGGTTCCACAGATACGCAGTATTTT
CASSSPKPGQGSTDTQYF
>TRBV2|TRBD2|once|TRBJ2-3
TGTGCCAGCAGTGTCCTAGCGGGGGCCGGAAGAAGCACAGATACGCAGTATTTT
CASSVLAGAGRSTDTQYF
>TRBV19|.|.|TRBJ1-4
TGTGCCAGTAGTGGCGACAGTCCAACTAATGAAAAACTGTTTTTT
CASSGDSPTNEKLFF
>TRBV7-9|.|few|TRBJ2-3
TGTGCCAGCAGCCCCGGGTCTGGAAGGACAGATACGCAGTATTTT
CASSPGSGRTDTQYF
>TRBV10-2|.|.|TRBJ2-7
TGCGCCCCAAAGGATTACAGGGACGACGAGCAGTACTTC
CAPKDYRDDEQYF
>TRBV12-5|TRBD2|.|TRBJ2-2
TGTGCTAGTGGTTCCGACTATAAAGCGGGGGGGTATACGAACACCGGGGAGCTGTTTTTT
CASGSDYKAGGYTNTGELFF
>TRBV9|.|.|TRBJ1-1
TGTGCCAGCAGCGTAAAAGGGGTGAACACTGAAGCTTTCTTT
CASSVKGVNTEAFF
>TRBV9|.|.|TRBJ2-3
TGTGCCAGCACCACAGGGCCCAGCACAGATACGCAGTATTTT
CASTTGPSTDTQYF
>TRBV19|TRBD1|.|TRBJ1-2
TGTGCCAGTAGTATGGGACAGAGCTATGGCTACACCTTC
CASSMGQSYGYTF
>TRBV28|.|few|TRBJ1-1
TGTGCCACCGGAGATGCTAACACTGAAGCTTTCTTT
CATGDANTEAFF
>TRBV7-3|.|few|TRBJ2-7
TGTGCCAGCAGCTTGGGTAAAGGGGCGCGGGAGCAGTACTTC
CASSLGKGAREQYF
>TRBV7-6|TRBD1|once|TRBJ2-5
TGTGCCAGCAGCAACCCCGGGACAGGCCAAGAGACCCAGTACTTC
CASSNPGTGQETQYF
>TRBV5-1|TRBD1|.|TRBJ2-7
TGCGCCAGCAGCTGGGACAGTCAAATCTCCTACGAGCAGTACTTC
CASSWDSQISYEQYF
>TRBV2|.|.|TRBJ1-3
TGTGCCAGCAGTGGGGGGGAAAACAAGAATTTT
CASSGGENKNF
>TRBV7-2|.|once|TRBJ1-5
TGTGCCAGCAGCCCTCAGGGCGGGGGCAATCAGCCCCAGCATTTT
CASSPQGGGNQPQHF
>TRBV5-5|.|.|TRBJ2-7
TGTGCCAGCAGCTTGCAGGAGGGGTGGGAGCAGTACTTC
CASSLQEGWEQYF
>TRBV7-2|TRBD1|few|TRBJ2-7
TGTGCCAGCAGCTCAGACAACAGGGGCAACGAGCAGTACTTC
CASSSDNRGNEQYF
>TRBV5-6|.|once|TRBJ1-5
TGTGCCAGCAGTCGGGGGGGAGGGAGCAATCAGCCCCAGCATTTT
CASSRGGGSNQPQHF
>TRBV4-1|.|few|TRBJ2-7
TGCGCCAGCAGCCACCGCCCTTCAGAGGGCGAGCAGTACTTC
CASSHRPSEGEQYF
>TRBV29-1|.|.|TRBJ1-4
TGCAGCGCCACCCCGACGGGTACTAATGAAAAACTGTTTTTT
CSATPTGTNEKLFF
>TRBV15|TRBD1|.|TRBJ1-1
TGTGCCACCAGCAGGCAGGGGGCGCGCACTGAAGCTTTCTTT
CATSRQGARTEAFF
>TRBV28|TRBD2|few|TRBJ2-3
TGTGCCAGCAGTTTAAATCCAGCGGGGGGCACAGATACGCAGTATTTT
CASSLNPAGGTDTQYF
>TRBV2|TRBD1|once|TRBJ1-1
TGTGCCAGCAGTGTACAGGGGAGTATCACTGAAGCTTTCTTT
CASSVQGSITEAFF
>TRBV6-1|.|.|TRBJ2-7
TGTGCCAGCAGTGAAGAAGTCAGAACCTACGAGCAGTACTTC
CASSEEVRTYEQYF
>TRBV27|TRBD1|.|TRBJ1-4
TGTGCCAGCAGGCGCCCGGGACAGCCTAATGAAAAACTGTTTTTT
CASRRPGQPNEKLFF
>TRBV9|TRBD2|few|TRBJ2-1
TGTGCCAGCAGCGTCCGAGCTAGCGGGGAGCGTGAGCAGTTCTTC
CASSVRASGEREQFF
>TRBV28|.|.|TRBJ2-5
TGTGCCAGCACCAAACACGGGTATCAAGAGACCCAGTACTTC
CASTKHGYQETQYF
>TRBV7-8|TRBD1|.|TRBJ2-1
TGTGCCAGCAGCCGTCCGGGACAGGGTGTCAATGAGCAGTTCTTC
CASSRPGQGVNEQFF
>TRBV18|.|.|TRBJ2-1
TGTGCCAGCTCACCACTCGGAGGGGAGGATGAGCAGTTCTTC
CASSPLGGEDEQFF
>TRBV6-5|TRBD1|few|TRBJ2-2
TGTGCCAGCGACAGGGGGAATACCGGGGAGCTGTTTTTT
CASDRGNTGELFF
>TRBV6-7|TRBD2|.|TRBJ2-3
TGTGCCAGCAGTTACGGAGGGGGCAGACTAGCGGGGTGCCCACTGTGGGATACGCAGTATTTT
CASSYGGGRLAGCPLWDTQYF
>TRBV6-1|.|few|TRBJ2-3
TGTGCCAGCAGTGAAGTTCGGGTGGATACGCAGTATTTT
CASSEVRVDTQYF
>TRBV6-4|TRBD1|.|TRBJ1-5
TGTGCCAGCGGACAGGGACAAAATCAGCCCCAGCATTTT
CASGQGQNQPQHF
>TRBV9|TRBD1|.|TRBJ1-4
TGTGCCAGCAGCGTAGGGGGGACAGGCGGGGTTTGGAGTGAAAAACTGTTTTTT
CASSVGGTGGVWSEKLFF
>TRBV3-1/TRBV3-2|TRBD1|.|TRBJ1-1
TGTGCCAGCAGCCCCACGCGGACAGGGGCGAGGACTGAAGCTTTCTTT
CASSPTRTGARTEAFF
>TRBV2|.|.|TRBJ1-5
TGTGCCAGCAGTGGGACAAATATCAATCAGCCCCAGCATTTT
CASSGTNINQPQHF
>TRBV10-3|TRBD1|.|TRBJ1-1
TGTGCCATCAGTAGGGGACAGGGGGACACTGAAGCTTTCTTT
CAISRGQGDTEAFF
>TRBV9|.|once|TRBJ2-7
TGTGCCAGCAGCGTAGGTGCACGAACTTCCTACGAGCAGTACTTC
CASSVGARTSYEQYF
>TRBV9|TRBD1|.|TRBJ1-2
TGTGCCAGCAGCGTAGACAGGGGAGTTGAGGGCTACACCTTC
CASSVDRGVEGYTF
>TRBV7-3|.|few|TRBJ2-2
TGTGCCAGCGGGACCGGCGGGGGCTCCGGGGAGCTGTTTTTT
CASGTGGGSGELFF
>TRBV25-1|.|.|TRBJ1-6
TGTGCCACCGCCGGCGGGTATAATTCACCCCTCCACTTT
CATAGGYNSPLHF
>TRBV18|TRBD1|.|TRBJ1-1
TGTGCCAGCCTGGGACAGTCGAACACTGAAGCTTTCTTT
CASLGQSNTEAFF
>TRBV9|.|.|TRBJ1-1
TGTGCCAGCAGCGTTGGAGGGGACGGTATACCCATGAACACTGAAGCTTTCTTT
CASSVGGDGIPMNTEAFF